This is a list of T cell receptor beta chains from one sample in a study of identifying expanded T cells in peripheral blood. The repertoire was sequenced with immunoSEQ multiplex PCR; TCRdb's copy has only in-frame clones and lacks some. The data contain about 110,000 clones, about 88% of them singletons. The sequenced material came from blood. Source of these receptors: a person between 18 and 69 years old in good health. CDR3s include the opening cysteine and the closing phenylalanine or tryptophan. D genes are given only for firm matches. The size field is filled for only some rows; it gives once, few, many or a size class.

TRBV2	NA	NA	TRBJ2-3	TGTGCCAGCAGCACAGATACGCAGTATTTT	CASSTDTQYF
TRBV7-9	NA	NA	TRBJ2-7	TGTGCCAGCAGCTTAGGCGTTACCTACGAGCAGTACTTC	CASSLGVTYEQYF
TRBV5-6	TRBD1	NA	TRBJ2-7	TGTGCCAGCAGCTTGGCCCCTGGACAGGCGTTCTACGAGCAGTACTTC	CASSLAPGQAFYEQYF
TRBV13	TRBD1	NA	TRBJ1-1	TGTGCCAGCAGCTCGATGGACAGGGGGCTAGGAGCTTTCTTT	CASSSMDRGLGAFF
TRBV7-2	NA	NA	TRBJ2-4	TGTGCCAGCAGCTTAGGGGGCGCCTCGAACATTCAGTACTTC	CASSLGGASNIQYF
TRBV14	NA	NA	TRBJ2-7	TGTGCCAGCAGCCAAGGTCGGGGGAGTGGCCTTTACGAGCAGTACTTC	CASSQGRGSGLYEQYF
TRBV19	NA	NA	TRBJ2-7	TGTGCCAGTAGTCCCGGCTATGGGGAGACCTACGAGCAGTACTTC	CASSPGYGETYEQYF
TRBV11-3	NA	once	TRBJ2-1	TGTGCCAGCAGCCCCGGTGGTTCCTACAATGAGCAGTTCTTC	CASSPGGSYNEQFF
TRBV18	TRBD1	NA	TRBJ2-4	TGTGCCAGCTCACCCCGGGACAGGGGAAACATTCAGTACTTC	CASSPRDRGNIQYF
TRBV5-1	NA	NA	TRBJ1-1	TGCGCCAGCAGCTTGCTGGGGCAAAAGAACACTGAAGCTTTCTTT	CASSLLGQKNTEAFF
TRBV7-9	NA	NA	TRBJ1-1	TGTGCCAGCAGCCAAGATGGTTGGCAGGGGCAAACTGAAGCTTTCTTT	CASSQDGWQGQTEAFF
TRBV9	NA	NA	TRBJ2-7	TGTGCCAGCAGCGTAGGTGGCTCCTCCTACGAGCAGTACTTC	CASSVGGSSYEQYF
TRBV6-5	NA	NA	TRBJ2-7	TGTGCCAGCGCCACAGTTATTATCTACGAGCAGTACTTC	CASATVIIYEQYF
TRBV6-4	TRBD2	NA	TRBJ2-1	TGTGCCAGCAGCCCGCTAGCGGGAGTCCACAATGAGCAGTTCTTC	CASSPLAGVHNEQFF
TRBV18	NA	NA	TRBJ1-2	TGTGCCAGCTCAGCCGACAGGTCTCTCTTTGGCTACACCTTC	CASSADRSLFGYTF
TRBV6-6	NA	NA	TRBJ1-1	TGTGCCAGCAGCTCACGGGGGCAAACTGAAGCTTTCTTT	CASSSRGQTEAFF
TRBV28	NA	once	TRBJ2-7	TGTGCCAGCAGTTTCGATAGGAACCCCGCCTACGAGCAGTACTTC	CASSFDRNPAYEQYF
TRBV30	NA	NA	TRBJ1-2	TGTGCCTGGAGCGGACACCTTCTATGGGGCTACACCTTC	CAWSGHLLWGYTF
TRBV5-6	TRBD2	NA	TRBJ2-1	TGTGCCAGCTGCCTAGTCCCGGGACTAGCGGGGGGTGGGGAGCAGTTCTTC	CASCLVPGLAGGGEQFF
TRBV6-5	NA	NA	TRBJ1-6	TGTGCCAGCAGTTACTTGGACGGCTATAATTCACCCCTCCACTTT	CASSYLDGYNSPLHF
TRBV11-2	NA	NA	TRBJ2-2	TGTGCCAGCAGCTCGCACAGGGATTCCGGGGAGCTGTTTTTT	CASSSHRDSGELFF
TRBV27	NA	NA	TRBJ2-7	TGTGCCAGCAGTTTATCTTCCCAAACCTACGAGCAGTACTTC	CASSLSSQTYEQYF
TRBV6-5	TRBD1	NA	TRBJ1-2	TGTGCCAGCGTAAGGGCAGGGGGCGCCGGCTACACCTTC	CASVRAGGAGYTF
TRBV6-1	NA	NA	TRBJ2-7	TGTGCCAGCCAGGACGTCCGGGGGAACTCCTACGAGCAGTACTTC	CASQDVRGNSYEQYF
TRBV28	NA	NA	TRBJ2-3	TGTGCCAGCAGTTTGAGCCGTAATACGCAGTATTTT	CASSLSRNTQYF
TRBV29-1	TRBD1	NA	TRBJ1-2	TGCAGCCTTCGACAGGGGGCGCGAGGCTACACCTTC	CSLRQGARGYTF
TRBV14	NA	once	TRBJ2-5	TGTGCCAGCCGCGGGGACGAGACCCAGTACTTC	CASRGDETQYF
TRBV5-1	TRBD1	few	TRBJ1-2	TGCGCCAGCAGCTGGACAGGGGGCGATTTTGTTTACTATGGCTACACCTTC	CASSWTGGDFVYYGYTF
TRBV7-6	NA	NA	TRBJ2-3	TGTGCCAGCAGCTTCTCAGGGGTAGCTATAGGGAATACGCAGTATTTT	CASSFSGVAIGNTQYF
TRBV5-4	TRBD2	NA	TRBJ2-7	TGTGCCAGCAGCTTGGCGATGGGCGGGAGGGCCCGGTACGAGCAGTACTTC	CASSLAMGGRARYEQYF
TRBV6-6	TRBD1	few	TRBJ1-4	TGTGCCAGCACAAGAGGACAGGGCGGGGATGAAAAACTGTTTTTT	CASTRGQGGDEKLFF
TRBV5-1	TRBD1	NA	TRBJ2-1	TGCGCCAGCAGCTTTGCACAGGGGACAAATGCCAATGAGCAGTTCTTC	CASSFAQGTNANEQFF
TRBV5-1	TRBD1	NA	TRBJ1-2	TGCGCCAGCAGCCCCTACCCACAGGGGGCGACTCATAAGGCTGGCTACACCTTC	CASSPYPQGATHKAGYTF
TRBV9	NA	NA	TRBJ2-7	TGTGCCAGCAGCGTAGGTCAGGTCCCCTACGAGCAGTACTTC	CASSVGQVPYEQYF
TRBV6-6	NA	once	TRBJ2-1	TGTGCCAGCAGTTCCGGGGAAGAGCAGTTCTTC	CASSSGEEQFF
TRBV10-3	TRBD2	NA	TRBJ2-5	TGTGCCATCACCAACACTAGCGGGGGCTTCGGGACCCAGTACTTC	CAITNTSGGFGTQYF
TRBV28	NA	many	TRBJ1-2	TGTGCCAGCAGTTTATTCATCAACCGACAACGCCTCTATGGCTACACCTTC	CASSLFINRQRLYGYTF
TRBV2	TRBD1	NA	TRBJ2-7	TGTGCCAGCAGTGAAGTGGGACAGGCCTACGAGCAGTACTTC	CASSEVGQAYEQYF
TRBV27	NA	NA	TRBJ2-7	TGTGCCAGCAGTACCCTTGAGGAGGGACATTTCTACGAGCAGTACTTC	CASSTLEEGHFYEQYF
TRBV11-2	TRBD1	NA	TRBJ2-7	TGTGCCAGCAGCCACTGGGGGACAGGGATATACGAGCAGTACTTC	CASSHWGTGIYEQYF
TRBV10-3	NA	NA	TRBJ2-5	TGTGCCATCAGTGAGTCGGAAGAGACCCAGTACTTC	CAISESEETQYF
TRBV9	TRBD1	NA	TRBJ1-1	TGTGCCAGCAGCGCCCGGACAGGGGGCGCTACTGAAGCTTTCTTT	CASSARTGGATEAFF
TRBV18	TRBD1	NA	TRBJ2-2	TGTGCCAGCTCACCAGCCCGACAGGGGGCAATCACCGGGGAGCTGTTTTTT	CASSPARQGAITGELFF
TRBV7-3	NA	NA	TRBJ2-5	TGTGCCAGCAGCCCTAGCAGGGACCAAGAGACCCAGTACTTC	CASSPSRDQETQYF
TRBV7-3	NA	NA	TRBJ1-1	TGTGCCAGCAGCTTATTGGGGGAAACTGAAGCTTTCTTT	CASSLLGETEAFF
TRBV5-6	TRBD2	once	TRBJ2-1	TGTGCCAGCAGCCCGGGACTAGAATATGAGCAGTTCTTC	CASSPGLEYEQFF
TRBV13	TRBD2	NA	TRBJ2-5	TGTGCCAGCAGCTTATCGCCTGGGGCTAGCGGCCTGGAGACCCAGTACTTC	CASSLSPGASGLETQYF
TRBV7-2	NA	few	TRBJ2-7	TGTGCCAGCAGCTCCCGAGGGTCGTGGCCCCCCTCCTACGAGCAGTACTTC	CASSSRGSWPPSYEQYF
TRBV19	NA	NA	TRBJ1-5	TGTGCCAGTAAACAGGAGTACAATCAGCCCCAGCATTTT	CASKQEYNQPQHF
TRBV4-1	NA	NA	TRBJ2-3	TGCGCCAGCAGCCAAGCGGTTGGGTACACAGATACGCAGTATTTT	CASSQAVGYTDTQYF